The rows below give T cell receptor beta chains drawn from one sample of a study of blood T cells in healthy people across ages. MiXCR was run by TCRdb on the 5' RACE reads, yielding one entry per CDR3 protein. The table shows roughly 1.7 million distinct CDR3 sequences, with roughly 30% occurring only once. Sequencing used blood. The receptors stem from a woman in her 30s in good health. The CDR3 runs from the conserved cysteine through the conserved F or W. A D gene is named only where the DNA matches it firmly. Clone size is stated in some rows and not others, as once, few, many or a class when expanded.

V	J	size	D	DNA	CDR3
TRBV30	TRBJ2-1	.	.	TGTGCCTGGAGTCCTTACGATGAGCAGTCCTTC	CAWSPYDEQSF
TRBV7-6	TRBJ2-3	.	.	TGTGCCAGCAGCTCCAATGGGGCAGGGAGCACAGATACGCAGTATTTT	CASSSNGAGSTDTQYF
TRBV6-2/TRBV6-3	TRBJ1-5	few	TRBD1	TGTGCCAGCAGTTACACTAAGAGCGAGGGGGCTGGAAATCAGCCCCAGCATTTT	CASSYTKSEGAGNQPQHF
TRBV11-1	TRBJ2-3	.	TRBD1	TGTGCCAGCGCCCCGGACAGGGGCACAGATACGCAGTATTTT	CASAPDRGTDTQYF
TRBV24-1	TRBJ2-1	many	.	TGTGCCACCAGCAGGGGGGTCGAGCAGTTCTTC	CATSRGVEQFF
TRBV2	TRBJ2-7	.	.	TGTGCCAGCAGTGACAAGCGGTGGACAACTTCCTACGAGCAGTACTTC	CASSDKRWTTSYEQYF
TRBV20-1	TRBJ2-3	.	TRBD2	TGCAGTGCTAGATCCGGACTAGACGGGGCAGATACGCAGTATTTT	CSARSGLDGADTQYF
TRBV2	TRBJ2-3	many	TRBD2	TGTGCCAGCAGTTGGACTAGCGGGGGGGCGGATACGCAGTATTTT	CASSWTSGGADTQYF
TRBV15	TRBJ2-7	few	TRBD1	TGTGCCACCAGCAGAGATTCGAGGACAGGGGCGCAGTACTTC	CATSRDSRTGAQYF
TRBV20-1	TRBJ1-1	.	.	TGCAGTGCTAGAGATCGTTTAGGGAAAGGCAGTAACACTGAAGCTTTCTTT	CSARDRLGKGSNTEAFF
TRBV2	TRBJ1-2	once	.	TGTGCCAGCAGTGGGCGCGGGTCCTATGGCTACACCTTC	CASSGRGSYGYTF
TRBV29-1	TRBJ2-1	many	TRBD2	TGCAGCGTTGAGACTAGCGCCTCAATGTATGAGCAGTTCTTC	CSVETSASMYEQFF
TRBV4-1	TRBJ2-7	few	.	TGCGCCAGCAGCCAAGGTATCGGTTACGAGCAGTACTTC	CASSQGIGYEQYF
TRBV4-1	TRBJ2-5	few	.	TGCGCCAGCAGCCAAGGGTATGCAGAAGAGACCCAGTACTTC	CASSQGYAEETQYF
TRBV14	TRBJ2-3	.	TRBD2	TGTGCCAGCAGCCGCGGACTAGCGGGGGGTAGCACAGATACGCAGTATTTT	CASSRGLAGGSTDTQYF
TRBV7-3	TRBJ2-3	few	.	TGTACCAGCAGCTTAAGCTCCTCAGATACGCAGTATTTT	CTSSLSSSDTQYF
TRBV2	TRBJ2-5	.	TRBD1	TGTGCCAGCAGTGAGGGATTGAGACAGGGGGCGAAAGAGACCCAGTACTTC	CASSEGLRQGAKETQYF
TRBV7-2	TRBJ2-2	.	.	TGTGCCAGCAGCTTAGTAGGTTGGGAAATGAACACCGGGGAGCTGTTTTTT	CASSLVGWEMNTGELFF
TRBV4-2	TRBJ2-1	few	.	TGTGCCAGCAGCCTGAACAGGGGAGGGCCGGACAATGAGCAGTTCTTC	CASSLNRGGPDNEQFF
TRBV5-6	TRBJ2-7	few	.	TGTGCCAGCAGCTTGGAGGCCAGCAACTACGAGCAGTACTTC	CASSLEASNYEQYF
TRBV25-1	TRBJ2-5	.	TRBD2	TGTGCCAGCAGTGGAAGGGTAGCGGGGCTCCAAGAGACCCAGTACTTC	CASSGRVAGLQETQYF
TRBV20-1	TRBJ2-7	.	TRBD1	TGCAGTGCTAGGTACAGGGGGCGAGACGAGCAGTACTTC	CSARYRGRDEQYF
TRBV7-8	TRBJ1-4	.	.	TGTGCCAGCAGCTTACGTGGGCAGTCTAATGAAAAACTGTTTTTT	CASSLRGQSNEKLFF
TRBV9	TRBJ2-3	.	TRBD2	TGTGCCAGCAGCTACATCTCGACTAGCGGGAAGGAGGGTACGCAGTATTTT	CASSYISTSGKEGTQYF
TRBV5-4	TRBJ2-5	.	.	TGTGCCAGCCACCCCCAAGCGGAAGAGACCCAGTACTTC	CASHPQAEETQYF
TRBV28	TRBJ2-7	once	.	TGTGCCAGCAGTTTGGGGCGGGTTAGCGCGGATTACGAGCAGTACTTC	CASSLGRVSADYEQYF
TRBV6-5	TRBJ2-3	few	.	TGTGCCAGCAGTTACTCACCATCAGGGGCGACTAGCACAGATACGCAGTATTTT	CASSYSPSGATSTDTQYF
TRBV6-1	TRBJ2-7	.	.	TGTGCCAGCTGGGCAGGGGACTACGAGCAGTACTTC	CASWAGDYEQYF
TRBV12-3/TRBV12-4	TRBJ1-1	.	TRBD1	TGTGCCAGCAGAGAACTCGGACAGGCGGCTGAAGCTTTCTTT	CASRELGQAAEAFF
TRBV19	TRBJ2-6	few	.	TGTGCCAGTAATAAAGGCTCTGGGGCCAACGTCCTGACTTTC	CASNKGSGANVLTF
TRBV28	TRBJ2-5	.	.	TGTGCCAGCAGTTTAACCCCCTCCCGTCCCTTGAAGACCCAGTACTTC	CASSLTPSRPLKTQYF
TRBV6-1	TRBJ2-5	.	.	TGTGCCAGCAGTGGGGAGGCCGCTGGCGAGACCCAGTACTTC	CASSGEAAGETQYF
TRBV7-9	TRBJ2-1	.	TRBD2	TGTGCCAGCAGCCGAAAGGGGACTAGCGGGAGGGAAAGCTCCTACAATGAGCAGTTCTTC	CASSRKGTSGRESSYNEQFF
TRBV28	TRBJ2-7	few	TRBD2	TGTGCCAGCAGTTTGGCGCGACTAGCGGGGAACTACGAGCAGTACTTC	CASSLARLAGNYEQYF
TRBV27	TRBJ2-1	few	TRBD2	TGTGCCAGCAGTTTATTGCATGCGGGGGGCGTTAAGGGTGAGCAGTTCTTC	CASSLLHAGGVKGEQFF
TRBV7-3	TRBJ2-3	few	.	TGTGCCAGCAGCTTAAATCTAGCCCTCGCAGATACGCAGTATTTT	CASSLNLALADTQYF
TRBV20-1	TRBJ2-3	.	TRBD2	TGCGGGGCCTCAGCGGGAGGCACAGATACGCAGTATTTT	CGASAGGTDTQYF
TRBV7-2	TRBJ2-3	once	.	TGTGCCAGCAGCTTGGTAGCCTCACCGAGCACAGATACGCAGTATTTT	CASSLVASPSTDTQYF
TRBV20-1	TRBJ2-7	many	TRBD2	TGCAGTGCTAGTAAGGGCGGGAGCCTCTACGAGCAGTACTTC	CSASKGGSLYEQYF
TRBV5-6	TRBJ2-7	.	.	TGTGCCAGCAGCTTGGGGAGGAGGGACGAGCAGTACTTC	CASSLGRRDEQYF
TRBV27	TRBJ2-3	.	.	TGTGCCAGCAGTTTATGGGGGGAAGATACGCAGTATTTT	CASSLWGEDTQYF
TRBV12-3/TRBV12-4	TRBJ2-7	many	TRBD2	TGTGCCAGCAGCCTAAGTAGCGGGAGCTCCTACGAGCAGTACTTC	CASSLSSGSSYEQYF
TRBV29-1	TRBJ2-5	few	.	TGCAGCGTTGAGGGCCCGACGCAGACCCAGTACTTC	CSVEGPTQTQYF
TRBV11-2	TRBJ2-7	once	TRBD2	TGTGCCAGCAGCTCCATCCGGACTAGCGGGGGGTCCTACGAGCAGTACTTC	CASSSIRTSGGSYEQYF
TRBV11-2	TRBJ2-1	many	.	TGTGCCAGCAGCACGGGGCCTGAGCAGTTCTTC	CASSTGPEQFF
TRBV9	TRBJ1-1	few	.	TGTGCCAGCAGCCCCTCGGGGGGTCCTGAAGCTTTCTTT	CASSPSGGPEAFF
TRBV10-3	TRBJ1-1	.	TRBD1	TGTGCCATCAGTCCCTACGGGACAGACAAGGTGAACACTGAAGCTTTCTTT	CAISPYGTDKVNTEAFF
TRBV4-1	TRBJ1-1	.	.	TGCGCCAGCAGCCAAGTACGAGTAATGAACACTGAAGCTTTCTTT	CASSQVRVMNTEAFF
TRBV5-1	TRBJ1-3	.	.	TGCGCCAGCAGAAAGGACTTATCGGGAGGAAACACCATATATTTT	CASRKDLSGGNTIYF
TRBV20-1	TRBJ2-2	.	.	TGCAGTGCTAGATTTACTGCTACCGGGGAGCTGTTTTTT	CSARFTATGELFF
TRBV28	TRBJ2-7	.	.	TGTGCCAGCAGGTTTCGGCGGGCTCACTACGAGCAGTACTTC	CASRFRRAHYEQYF
TRBV7-3	TRBJ2-5	few	.	TGTGCCAGCAGCATCGGCCGTGGAGAGACCCAGTACTTC	CASSIGRGETQYF
TRBV6-2/TRBV6-3	TRBJ2-3	many	TRBD1	TGTGCCAGCAGCTACTTATGGACAGGGGCAGATACGCAGTATTTT	CASSYLWTGADTQYF
TRBV7-7	TRBJ2-5	.	.	TGTGCCAGCAGCTTTAGTCAAGACAGGAAAGAGACCCAGTACTTC	CASSFSQDRKETQYF
TRBV6-1	TRBJ2-1	once	.	TGTGCCAGCAGTGAAAACCCGAGCTCCTACAATGAGCAGTTCTTC	CASSENPSSYNEQFF
TRBV27	TRBJ1-2	.	TRBD1	TGTGCCAGCAGAGGACAGGATTCGGATGGCTACACCTTC	CASRGQDSDGYTF
TRBV4-2	TRBJ1-1	.	TRBD1	TGTGCCAGCAGCCAAGAGACAGGGGAAGCTTTCTTT	CASSQETGEAFF
TRBV12-3/TRBV12-4	TRBJ2-7	.	TRBD1	TGTGCCAGCACCCTTGGGGGACAGGTCTACGAGCAGTACTTC	CASTLGGQVYEQYF
TRBV18	TRBJ2-7	.	TRBD1	TGTGCCAGCTCCCCGGGACAGATAGGCTACGAGCAGTACTTC	CASSPGQIGYEQYF